This T cell receptor (beta chain) appears in the sequencing data of a study of blood T cell repertoires in COVID-19. The overall study: T cells, B-cell-depleted T cells, or PBMCs supplied cDNA or gDNA.

The trim removed 4 bases at V and 7 bases at J, leaving 5 bases unmatched. The CDR3 is 14 amino acids. Germline loops: CDR1 GTSNPN, CDR2 SVGIG (reference sequence). Under the authors' procedure: Amplification with reference gene primers provided the estimates of nucleated cell counts. TCRdb's table, derived via immunoSEQ multiplex PCR, lists solely in-frame clones and lacks some. That table is the source of V, J and clone size, and D and trimming were worked out from the DNA. In the table there are over 35,000 clones, about 86% of which are singletons. Followed over time, Seattle patients had been enrolled while infection was active.

This chain uses TRBV30 with TRBJ1-6, with TRBD1 matching 9 bases. This sequence originates from a man aged 40-55 years with COVID-19, enrolled during active disease. Sequencing input: peripheral blood. CDR3 protein: CAWIGQGHNSPLHF. Here the CDR3 DNA reads TGTGCCTGGATAGGACAGGGGCACAATTCACCCCTCCACTTT.